This TCR beta chain was observed in a study of cytomegalovirus exposure and HLA in healthy donors. Vbeta (60) and Jbeta (13) primers were used in the PCR. Sequenced by immunoSEQ multiplex PCR; TCRdb stores in-frame clones only, minus some. The sample records some 160,000 clones, 70% to 80% being singletons. This CDR3 comprises 14 residues. Germline V gene lookup returns CDR1 SGDLS and CDR2 YYNGEE. V lost 3 bases to trimming and J lost 8 bases; unmatched junction nucleotides: 8. The sequence was obtained from a male donor in good health and CMV-seronegative. The chain employs TRBV9 and TRBJ1-2, with 9 nucleotides matching TRBD1. The sequenced sample was PBMCs. CDR3 residues: CASSGDRELGGYTF. The DNA of the CDR3 is TGTGCCAGCAGCGGGGACAGGGAGCTAGGCGGCTACACCTTC.